The 28 T cell receptor beta chains in this list originate from one sample, sequenced in a study of cytomegalovirus exposure and HLA in healthy donors. With 60 Vbeta and 13 Jbeta primers, the PCR was carried out. TCRdb keeps only in-frame clones here, not all; method: immunoSEQ multiplex PCR. The sample yields tens of thousands of clones, of which the top ten take up about 5%. The specimen was PBMCs. The receptor source for this set is a middle-aged woman in good health and CMV-seropositive.

The chain links TRBV5-6 to TRBJ1-3; D gene unclear. Germline CDR1 SGHDT, CDR2 YYEEEE. Trimming pared 0 bases from V and 0 bases from J, leaving 4 bases between. The CDR3 sequence is 14 residues long. The CDR3 DNA follows: TGTGCCAGCAGCTTGGGTAACTCTGGAAACACCATATATTTT. This encodes CASSLGNSGNTIYF.

The chain uses TRBV7-9 and TRBJ1-1; TRBD1 matches at 10 bases. J was trimmed by 4 bases and V by 5 bases; bases with no gene match: 7. This CDR3 is built from 15 residues. Germline CDR1 SEHNR, CDR2 FQNEAQ (reference sequence). CDR3 nucleotides: TGTGCCAGCAGCACCGACAGGGGGCTAGGCACTGAAGCTTTCTTT. Its protein product is CASSTDRGLGTEAFF.

V and J are TRBV6-4 and TRBJ2-5; 7 positions match TRBD1. The CDR3 spans 15 residues. Germline V CDR1 and CDR2: MRHNA, SNTAGT. V lost 7 bases, J lost 3 bases, and 11 bases stayed unmatched. CDR3 protein: CASMTHRDSKETQYF. The CDR3 nucleotides are TGTGCCAGCATGACGCACCGGGACAGTAAAGAGACCCAGTACTTC.

The DNA of the CDR3 is TGTGCCAGCAGCGCACAGGGGGCCCTGGGGCCCCAGCATTTT. Its protein product is CASSAQGALGPQHF. The chain has TRBV11-2 and TRBJ1-5, with 9 bases identical to TRBD1. The CDR3 is 14 residues long. With 5 bases clipped from V and 9 bases from J, the junction kept 8 bases outside the gene matches. Per germline, CDR1 SGHAT and CDR2 FQNNGV.

V usage is TRBV27 and J usage is TRBJ1-2, with D perhaps matching TRBD1 (6 bases). The germline V gene has CDR1 MNHEY and CDR2 SMNVEV (reference sequence). The CDR3 length is 13 residues. V was cut by 5 bases and J by 4 bases, with 11 bases left in between. The CDR3 DNA reads as TGTGCCAGCAGTAGACAGGAGGCCTATGGCTACACCTTC. This encodes CASSRQEAYGYTF.

The chain links TRBV5-1 to TRBJ1-1; D may be TRBD1 (5 bases). Germline loops: CDR1 SGHRS, CDR2 YFSETQ. The CDR3 extends over 15 amino acids. Trimming shortened V by 4 bases and J by 1 base, and 14 bases separated the two germline ends. DNA for the CDR3: TGCGCCAGCAGCAAAGACAGTCCGAAGAACACTGAAGCTTTCTTT. It specifies CASSKDSPKNTEAFF. The complete variable domain, with remaining parts taken from reference TRBV5-1 and TRBJ1-1, reads KAGVTQTPRYLIKTRGQQVTLSCSPISGHRSVSWYQQTPGQGLQFLFEYFSETQRNKGNFPGRFSGRQFSNSRSEMNVSTLELGDSALYLCASSKDSPKNTEAFFGQGTRLTVV.

The rearrangement links TRBV11-2 to TRBJ2-7; D may be TRBD1 (5 bases). The CDR3 is made up of 15 amino acids. Germline CDR1 and CDR2: SGHAT and FQNNGV. Deletions cut 1 base from V and 2 bases from J, with 12 bases between. CDR3 region: CASSLVSSGPYEQYF. The DNA for the CDR3 is TGTGCCAGCAGCTTAGTGAGTTCAGGGCCCTACGAGCAGTACTTC.

V and J are TRBV11-2 and TRBJ1-1, with a tentative D call TRBD1 (5 bases). This CDR3 region has 15 residues. The V and J ends lost 3 bases and 10 bases respectively, with 21 bases between them. Per germline, CDR1 SGHAT and CDR2 FQNNGV. For the CDR3, the DNA is TGTGCCAGCAGCTTCCAGGAGTCAGGGCAGCCCGCAGCTTTCTTT. Protein sequence: CASSFQESGQPAAFF.

This CDR3 is CASSYRRTSSTYEQYF. The CDR3 DNA reads TGTGCCAGCAGTTACCGGCGGACTTCCTCGACCTACGAGCAGTACTTC. The chain couples TRBV6-6 to TRBJ2-7, with D possibly being TRBD2 (5 bases). The CDR3 spans 16 residues. The V end lost 2 bases, the J end lost 2 bases, and 16 bases lay between the germline ends. Per the germline V gene, CDR1 is MNHNY and CDR2 is SVGAGI (reference sequence).

The chain couples TRBV7-3 to TRBJ2-3, with TRBD2 identical over 9 bases. The CDR3 consists of 16 residues. Losses at the gene ends were 5 bases for V and 0 bases for J; bases not matched to a gene: 6. In germline, CDR1 is SGHTA, CDR2 FQGTGA. The CDR3 DNA follows: TGTGCCAGCAGCCGAAGCGGGAGGTCTAGCACAGATACGCAGTATTTT. Encoded protein: CASSRSGRSSTDTQYF. Combining the CDR3 with reference TRBV7-3 and TRBJ2-3 gives the whole variable domain GAGVSQTPSNKVTEKGKYVELRCDPISGHTALYWYRQSLGQGPEFLIYFQGTGAADDSGLPNDRFFAVRPEGSVSTLKIQRTERGDSAVYLCASSRSGRSSTDTQYFGPGTRLTVL.

The chain has TRBV5-1 and TRBJ2-7; 10 nucleotides match TRBD2. V was pared by 5 bases and J by 4 bases, with 9 bases of the junction left unmatched. The CDR3 is 15 residues long. Germline V gives CDR1 SGHRS, CDR2 YFSETQ. The DNA of the CDR3 is TGCGCCAGCAGTATTGATACTAGCGGGGTTTACGAGCAGTACTTC. Its translation: CASSIDTSGVYEQYF.

The chain combines TRBV5-1 with TRBJ2-3, with a tentative D call TRBD2 (6 bases). The CDR3 is 16 residues long. V lost 2 bases and J lost 2, with 15 bases in between. Germline CDR1 and CDR2: SGHRS and YFSETQ. The CDR3 region is CASSLDSGGLTDTQYF. The CDR3 DNA reads as TGCGCCAGCAGCTTAGATAGCGGAGGACTCACAGATACGCAGTATTTT. The full variable domain, with the rest looked up from reference TRBV5-1 and TRBJ2-3, is KAGVTQTPRYLIKTRGQQVTLSCSPISGHRSVSWYQQTPGQGLQFLFEYFSETQRNKGNFPGRFSGRQFSNSRSEMNVSTLELGDSALYLCASSLDSGGLTDTQYFGPGTRLTVL.

The rearrangement uses TRBV5-1 and TRBJ2-6; 10 positions agree with TRBD2. The junction had 17 bases not matched to a gene; V was cut back by 5 bases and J by 3 bases. Germline V CDR1 and CDR2: SGHRS, YFSETQ. The CDR3 contains 20 residues. The CDR3 coding sequence is TGCGCCAGCAGTTACCGGACTAGCGGAGATTTAGTGGGTGGGGCCAACGTCCTGACTTTC. Protein product: CASSYRTSGDLVGGANVLTF.

The J gene is TRBJ2-1, the V gene TRBV7-8; 7 bases align to TRBD2. Trimming at V came to 10 bases and at J to 3 bases, leaving 9 bases not matched to a gene. CDR1 and CDR2 from the germline V gene are SGHVS and FQNEAQ. This CDR3 has 14 amino acids. This CDR3 is CATLLAENYNEQFF. DNA of the CDR3: TGTGCCACCCTTCTAGCGGAGAACTACAATGAGCAGTTCTTC.

CDR3 coding DNA: TGTGCCAGCAGCCGCGGGGGACAGGGTTTCGGCTACACCTTC. This translates into CASSRGGQGFGYTF. The rearrangement joins TRBV11-2 to TRBJ1-2; TRBD1 aligns across 9 bases. The CDR3 covers 14 residues. Germline V gene lookup returns CDR1 SGHAT and CDR2 FQNNGV. J lost 8 bases, V lost 5 bases, and 9 bases had no gene match.

The V and J genes are TRBV18 and TRBJ1-2; 9 positions match TRBD1. The CDR3 runs 15 residues. J lost 5 bases, V lost 3 bases, and 7 bases had no gene match. From germline, CDR1 is KGHSH and CDR2 LQKENI. The CDR3 bases are TGTGCCAGCTCACCGCAGATAGACAGGGGGTATGGCTACACCTTC. Protein: CASSPQIDRGYGYTF.

The chain recombines TRBV15 with TRBJ1-2; the D gene is possibly TRBD1 (5 bases). CDR3 length: 12 residues. Germline values: CDR1 LNHNV, CDR2 YYDKDF (reference sequence). V lost 3 bases and J lost 8, with 10 bases in between. CDR3 nucleotides: TGTGCCACCAGCAGGGGGGGGACCGGCTACACCTTC. As protein: CATSRGGTGYTF.

The chain recombines TRBV4-3 with TRBJ1-6; D is possibly TRBD1 (6 bases). The germline gives CDR1 LGHNA, CDR2 YSLEER. The CDR3 is 15 amino acids. Trimming left V 2 bases short and J 10 bases short, with 15 bases between. DNA of the CDR3: TGCGCCAGCAGCCAAACAGGCTCAGGGGCGTCACCCCTCCACTTT. The encoded protein is CASSQTGSGASPLHF.

The chain couples TRBV5-1 to TRBJ1-1; 8 bases match TRBD1. V lost 3 bases and J lost 7; bases outside the gene matches: 5. Germline-derived CDR1 and CDR2 are SGHRS and YFSETQ. The CDR3 runs to 13 residues. The CDR3 DNA is TGCGCCAGCAGCTCCGGACAGGGACTTGAAGCTTTCTTT. Protein sequence: CASSSGQGLEAFF.

The rearrangement links TRBV28 to TRBJ2-7; 11 bases align to TRBD2. CDR1 MDHEN and CDR2 SYDVKM come from the germline V gene. V trimming: 6 bases; J trimming: 2 bases; junction bases outside the gene matches: 12. This CDR3 is 17 amino acids long. The CDR3 region has the DNA TGTGCCAGCAGCTATTCCCGACTAGCGGGACTTCCCTACGAGCAGTACTTC. Translation: CASSYSRLAGLPYEQYF.

J is TRBJ2-3 and V is TRBV7-2; the match to TRBD2 covers 11 bases. The CDR3 length is 16 residues. Trimming took 5 bases from V and 5 from J; bases not matched to a gene: 9. Germline V gene data show CDR1 as SGHTA and CDR2 as FQGNSA. CDR3 sequence (DNA): TGTGCCAGCAGCACAGGTCTAGCGGGGGGCGTAGATACGCAGTATTTT. Translating gives CASSTGLAGGVDTQYF.

This rearrangement joins TRBV9 to TRBJ1-3; no reliable D call. The CDR3 has 13 residues. Germline V gene data show CDR1 as SGDLS and CDR2 as YYNGEE. Trimming removed 3 bases from V and 4 bases from J, with 8 bases in between. As DNA, the CDR3 is TGTGCCAGCAGCGCCCAAGAGGGAAACACCATATATTTT. This encodes CASSAQEGNTIYF. Filled out from reference TRBV9 and TRBJ1-3, the complete variable domain reads DSGVTQTPKHLITATGQRVTLRCSPRSGDLSVYWYQQSLDQGLQFLIQYYNGEERAKGNILERFSAQQFPDLHSELNLSSLELGDSALYFCASSAQEGNTIYFGEGSWLTVV.

The chain carries TRBV27 and TRBJ1-5, with 7 positions matching TRBD1. The CDR3 covers 15 residues. V lost 5 bases, J lost 4 bases, and 8 bases stayed unmatched. Per the germline V gene, CDR1 is MNHEY and CDR2 is SMNVEV (reference sequence). CDR3: CASSLVGGANQPQHF. DNA for the CDR3: TGTGCCAGCAGTCTAGTAGGGGGCGCAAATCAGCCCCAGCATTTT.

The chain couples TRBV7-7 to TRBJ2-3; D gene uncertain. There are 13 residues in the CDR3. V was trimmed by 5 bases and J by 4 bases, leaving 10 bases between them. Germline V CDR1 and CDR2: SSHAT, FNYEAQ (reference sequence). The CDR3 sequence: CASSPVLADTQYF. DNA of the CDR3: TGTGCCAGCAGCCCGGTTTTAGCAGATACGCAGTATTTT.

V usage is TRBV6-4 and J usage is TRBJ2-1, with D tentatively TRBD2 (5 bases). Germline-derived CDR1 and CDR2 are MRHNA and SNTAGT. V was cut by 3 bases and J by 8 bases, with 17 bases left in between. The CDR3 covers 15 residues. The CDR3 nucleotides read TGTGCCAGCAGTGAACGGTCTCTAGCTTCCGATGAGCAGTTCTTC. The encoded protein is CASSERSLASDEQFF.

About this clone: At one end, the junction sequence differs from germline, possibly due to a read error. The chain employs TRBV11-2 and TRBJ2-1, with 15 bases fitting TRBD2. The CDR3 covers 15 residues. Germline-derived CDR1 and CDR2 are SGHAT and FQNNGV. CDR3 in amino acids: CASSPSGLAGGGKVF. The CDR3 DNA reads TGTGCCAGCAGCCCGTCGGGACTAGCGGGAGGAGGGAAGGTCTTC. Using reference TRBV11-2 and TRBJ2-1 for the parts outside the CDR3, the full variable domain is EAGVAQSPRYKIIEKRQSVAFWCNPISGHATLYWYQQILGQGPKLLIQFQNNGVVDDSQLPKDRFSAERLKGVDSTLKIQPAKLEDSAVYLCASSPSGLAGGGKVFGPGTRLTVL.

The CDR3 sequence is CASSYRDLNNSPLHF. CDR3 nucleotides: TGTGCCAGCAGTTACCGGGACTTAAATAATTCACCCCTCCACTTT. V gene TRBV6-6 combines with J gene TRBJ1-6, with D possibly TRBD1 on 5 matching bases. The V and J ends lost 2 bases and 5 bases respectively, with 10 bases between them. From germline, CDR1 is MNHNY and CDR2 SVGAGI (reference sequence). The CDR3 loop spans 15 amino acids.

V is TRBV5-1 and J is TRBJ2-4; tentative D call: TRBD2 (5 bases). The CDR3 is made up of 18 amino acids. With 0 bases removed from V and 2 bases from J, the gap between germline ends came to 18 bases. Germline loops: CDR1 SGHRS, CDR2 YFSETQ. The CDR3 DNA sequence: TGCGCCAGCAGCTTGGAAGCTAGCTTTGTAGGGACCAAAAACATTCAGTACTTC. It specifies CASSLEASFVGTKNIQYF. Based on the CDR3 plus reference TRBV5-1 and TRBJ2-4, the full variable domain is KAGVTQTPRYLIKTRGQQVTLSCSPISGHRSVSWYQQTPGQGLQFLFEYFSETQRNKGNFPGRFSGRQFSNSRSEMNVSTLELGDSALYLCASSLEASFVGTKNIQYFGAGTRLSVL.